The rows below give T cell receptor beta chains drawn from one sample of a study of shared clonotypes between healthy human individuals. TCRdb's table, derived via immunoSEQ multiplex PCR, lists solely in-frame clones and lacks some. The sample yields roughly 300,000 clones, around 79% seen once. The specimen was memory CD4+ T cells sorted from blood. These TCRs come from a man aged 30-40 years in good health. Each CDR3 is given with its conserved first and last residue. The D gene is left open where the match is weak. Expanded clones are given a class, and other clones once, few, many or no size at all.

V	D	J	size	CDR3	DNA
TRBV28	TRBD1	TRBJ2-5	NA	CASRTGGYETQYF	TGTGCCAGCAGAACAGGGGGCTATGAGACCCAGTACTTC
TRBV5-5	NA	TRBJ2-3	NA	CASILPPLDTQYF	TGTGCCAGCATCCTCCCCCCTCTAGATACGCAGTATTTT
TRBV2	TRBD1	TRBJ2-7	NA	CASGPDRGTYEQYF	TGTGCCAGCGGACCGGACAGGGGAACCTACGAGCAGTACTTC
TRBV2	NA	TRBJ2-3	NA	CASSENAASTDTQYF	TGTGCCAGCAGTGAAAACGCAGCTAGCACAGATACGCAGTATTTT
TRBV6-6	NA	TRBJ1-4	few	CASSSMGGEYEKLFF	TGTGCCAGCAGTTCTATGGGGGGGGAGTATGAAAAACTGTTTTTT
TRBV18	NA	TRBJ1-2	NA	CASSDRDYGYTF	TGTGCCAGCTCCGACAGAGACTATGGCTACACCTTC
TRBV5-1	NA	TRBJ2-1	NA	CASSFARDYNEQFF	TGCGCCAGCAGCTTCGCTAGGGACTACAATGAGCAGTTCTTC
TRBV10-3	TRBD2	TRBJ2-1	NA	CAISEWTSGREGEQFF	TGTGCCATCAGTGAATGGACTAGCGGGAGGGAAGGTGAGCAGTTCTTC
TRBV18	NA	TRBJ2-7	NA	CASSRAGDPQGYEQYF	TGTGCCAGCTCACGAGCAGGGGACCCTCAAGGCTACGAGCAGTACTTC
TRBV30	NA	TRBJ2-6	NA	CAWSVGQGLGGANVLTF	TGTGCCTGGAGTGTAGGGCAGGGTCTAGGTGGGGCCAACGTCCTGACTTTC
TRBV30	NA	TRBJ1-2	few	CAWAPGLGYTF	TGTGCCTGGGCCCCAGGTTTGGGCTACACCTTC
TRBV7-8	NA	TRBJ2-7	NA	CASSLYRGLSSYEQYF	TGTGCCAGCAGCTTGTACCGCGGCCTAAGCTCCTACGAGCAGTACTTC
TRBV6-5	NA	TRBJ1-5	NA	CARVRVSQPQHF	TGTGCCAGAGTCAGGGTCAGCCAGCCCCAGCATTTT
TRBV29-1	TRBD2	TRBJ2-1	NA	CSVEVAGNYNEQFF	TGCAGCGTTGAGGTAGCGGGGAACTACAATGAGCAGTTCTTC
TRBV5-1	TRBD1	TRBJ1-1	many	CASSLVGTGNTEAFF	TGCGCCAGCAGCTTGGTGGGGACAGGGAACACTGAAGCTTTCTTT
TRBV11-1	TRBD1	TRBJ2-7	once	CASSRVGGQVSSYEQYF	TGTGCCAGCAGCCGAGTGGGCGGACAGGTTAGCTCCTACGAGCAGTACTTC
TRBV2	TRBD1	TRBJ1-2	NA	CASSEFDRVDYGYTF	TGTGCCAGCAGTGAGTTCGACAGGGTGGACTATGGCTACACCTTC
TRBV10-3	NA	TRBJ2-2	NA	CAISVRPANTGELFF	TGTGCCATCAGCGTTAGGCCAGCGAACACCGGGGAGCTGTTTTTT
TRBV19	NA	TRBJ1-5	once	CASRVGDGNFNQPQHF	TGTGCCAGTAGAGTCGGGGACGGAAATTTCAATCAGCCCCAGCATTTT
TRBV5-4	TRBD2	TRBJ2-7	NA	CASSLAGGRSYEQYF	TGTGCCAGCAGCTTGGCTGGCGGGAGGTCCTACGAGCAGTACTTC
TRBV5-4	TRBD2	TRBJ2-3	NA	CASSGVPSGRAKDTQYF	TGTGCCAGCAGCGGAGTGCCTAGCGGGAGGGCGAAAGATACGCAGTATTTT
TRBV18	TRBD1	TRBJ1-1	NA	CASFPLTGRNTEAFF	TGTGCCAGCTTCCCATTGACAGGGAGGAACACTGAAGCTTTCTTT
TRBV7-8	NA	TRBJ1-2	NA	CASTWGGLSNYGYTF	TGTGCCAGCACATGGGGGGGTCTTTCTAACTATGGCTACACCTTC
TRBV6-1	NA	TRBJ2-1	NA	CASSAGSSYNEQFF	TGTGCCAGCAGTGCGGGAAGCAGCTACAATGAGCAGTTCTTC
TRBV28	NA	TRBJ2-5	NA	CASSFDQETQYF	TGTGCCAGCAGTTTCGACCAAGAGACCCAGTACTTC
TRBV11-2	NA	TRBJ2-7	NA	CASSFGLDLFEQYF	TGTGCCAGCAGCTTCGGGCTAGATCTCTTCGAGCAGTACTTC
TRBV4-2	TRBD2	TRBJ2-7	once	CASSQEGLAGVGEQYF	TGTGCCAGCAGCCAAGAGGGACTAGCGGGAGTTGGCGAGCAGTACTTC
TRBV18	NA	TRBJ2-7	NA	CASSPQAPGGEQYF	TGTGCCAGCTCCCCCCAGGCGCCCGGTGGCGAGCAGTACTTC
TRBV27	NA	TRBJ1-2	NA	CASSLGVGQIYGYTF	TGTGCCAGCAGTTTAGGGGTTGGGCAGATCTATGGCTACACCTTC
TRBV7-9	TRBD2	TRBJ2-7	NA	CASRTTSGTSSYEQYF	TGTGCCAGCAGAACCACTAGCGGGACGAGCTCCTACGAGCAGTACTTC
TRBV10-3	TRBD2	TRBJ2-3	once	CAISEGGSPTDTQYF	TGTGCCATCAGTGAAGGCGGGAGCCCCACAGATACGCAGTATTTT
TRBV10-1	TRBD1	TRBJ1-5	NA	CASRQGFSAGNQPQHF	TGCGCCAGCAGACAGGGGTTTTCGGCGGGCAATCAGCCCCAGCATTTT
TRBV5-4	NA	TRBJ2-5	once	CASSLGAGEGVETQYF	TGTGCCAGCAGCCTGGGTGCAGGGGAGGGCGTAGAGACCCAGTACTTC
TRBV2	NA	TRBJ2-2	few	CASSEGRARTGELFF	TGTGCCAGCAGTGAAGGGCGGGCGCGCACCGGGGAGCTGTTTTTT
TRBV7-2	NA	TRBJ2-7	few	CASSDRPTYEQYF	TGTGCCAGCAGCGATCGACCTACCTACGAGCAGTACTTC
TRBV5-4	TRBD1	TRBJ2-1	once	CASSIGQGAWNEQFF	TGTGCCAGCAGCATCGGACAGGGGGCTTGGAATGAGCAGTTCTTC
TRBV7-9	NA	TRBJ1-2	NA	CASSVGGSGYTF	TGTGCCAGCAGTGTAGGCGGTTCTGGCTACACCTTC
TRBV11-2	NA	TRBJ2-3	NA	CASSLGVLTDTQYF	TGTGCCAGCAGCTTAGGCGTCCTCACAGATACGCAGTATTTT
TRBV7-8	NA	TRBJ2-5	NA	CASRNDGRNYLGTQYF	TGTGCCAGCAGGAACGACGGGAGAAATTATCTGGGGACCCAGTACTTC
TRBV7-7	NA	TRBJ2-7	NA	CASSSSAGANSYEQYF	TGTGCTAGCAGCTCCTCGGCGGGGGCAAATTCCTACGAGCAGTACTTC
TRBV6-5	TRBD2	TRBJ2-7	NA	CASSYSSGPEEQYF	TGTGCCAGCAGTTACTCTAGCGGGCCTGAGGAGCAGTACTTC
TRBV18	TRBD2	TRBJ2-7	NA	CASSPPGGLAGSGEQYF	TGTGCCAGCTCACCACCGGGGGGACTAGCGGGCTCCGGTGAGCAGTACTTC
TRBV7-8	TRBD2	TRBJ2-1	NA	CASSLISGSSYNEQFF	TGTGCCAGCAGCTTAATCAGCGGGAGCTCCTACAATGAGCAGTTCTTC
TRBV14	NA	TRBJ1-6	NA	CASSREFIGNSPLHF	TGTGCCAGCAGCCGTGAGTTCATTGGAAACTCACCCCTCCACTTT
TRBV5-5	NA	TRBJ1-1	NA	CASSLAETRNTEAFF	TGTGCCAGCAGCTTGGCAGAGACTAGGAACACTGAAGCTTTCTTT
TRBV29-1	NA	TRBJ2-7	NA	CSAGDTAYEQYF	TGCAGCGCTGGGGACACCGCCTACGAGCAGTACTTC
TRBV9	TRBD1	TRBJ1-3	NA	CASSFQPGTVSGNTIYF	TGTGCCAGCAGCTTCCAACCAGGGACAGTTTCTGGAAACACCATATATTTT
TRBV5-5	NA	TRBJ2-7	NA	CASSLAAPGIHEQYF	TGTGCCAGCAGCTTGGCCGCCCCTGGGATCCACGAGCAGTACTTC
TRBV7-8	TRBD2	TRBJ2-1	NA	CASSLAGGLEQFF	TGTGCCAGCAGCTTAGCGGGAGGGCTGGAGCAGTTCTTC
TRBV6-1	NA	TRBJ1-6	few	CASSERTVGDSPLHF	TGTGCCAGCAGTGAACGGACAGTTGGCGATTCACCCCTCCACTTT
TRBV5-4	TRBD2	TRBJ2-7	NA	CASSGASGDEQYF	TGTGCCAGCAGCGGGGCTAGCGGGGACGAGCAGTACTTC
TRBV6-1	NA	TRBJ2-7	NA	CASRGLRVNEQYF	TGTGCCAGCAGAGGGTTAAGGGTTAACGAGCAGTACTTC
TRBV6-6	TRBD2	TRBJ2-5	many	CASSFPPGTMETQYF	TGTGCCAGCAGTTTTCCACCCGGGACTATGGAGACCCAGTACTTC
TRBV6-5	NA	TRBJ1-2	few	CASRANYGYTF	TGTGCCAGCCGGGCCAACTATGGCTACACCTTC
TRBV28	NA	TRBJ2-3	once	CASSWKGYTDTQYF	TGTGCCAGCAGTTGGAAAGGGTACACAGATACGCAGTATTTT
TRBV2	NA	TRBJ1-5	NA	CASSYGANQPQHF	TGTGCCAGCAGTTACGGAGCTAATCAGCCCCAGCATTTT
TRBV11-3	NA	TRBJ1-2	NA	CASSPAGINGYTF	TGTGCCAGCAGCCCCGCCGGAATCAATGGCTACACCTTC